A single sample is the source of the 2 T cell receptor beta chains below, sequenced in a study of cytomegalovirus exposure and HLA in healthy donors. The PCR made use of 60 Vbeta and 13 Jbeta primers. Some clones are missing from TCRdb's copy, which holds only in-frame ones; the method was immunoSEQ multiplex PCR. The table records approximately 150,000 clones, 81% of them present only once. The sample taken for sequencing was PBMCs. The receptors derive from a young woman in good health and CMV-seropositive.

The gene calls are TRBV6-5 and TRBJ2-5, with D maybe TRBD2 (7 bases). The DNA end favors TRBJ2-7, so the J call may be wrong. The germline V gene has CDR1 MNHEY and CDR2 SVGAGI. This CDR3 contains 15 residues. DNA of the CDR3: TGTGCCAGCAGTTACTCGGGGGGGCAGGGAGGCGAGCAGTACTTC. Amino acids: CASSYSGGQGGEQYF.

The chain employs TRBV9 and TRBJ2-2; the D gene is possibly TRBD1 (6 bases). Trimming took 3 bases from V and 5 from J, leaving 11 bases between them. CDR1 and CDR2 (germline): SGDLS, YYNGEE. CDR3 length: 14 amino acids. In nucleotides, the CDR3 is TGTGCCAGCAGCGGGACAGCAGGGACCGGGGAGCTGTTTTTT. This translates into CASSGTAGTGELFF.